Sequencing of this T cell receptor beta chain was carried out in a study of post-analysis software for immune sequencing data. Study-level information: Both relapsing-remitting and secondary progressive multiple sclerosis featured among the disease courses, as did progressive-relapsing multiple sclerosis.

Notes on the study in general: F measure showed strong co-clustering of same-batch samples. Five or six TRBV segments appeared more often in patients than in controls, and TRBV5-6, TRBV5-1 and TRBV20-1 were among these. A significant reduction in normalized Chao1 diversity was observed in multiple sclerosis patients versus controls.

Remarks on this clonotype: Its antigen is currently unknown.

Sequencing libraries made from TCR beta cDNA carried unique molecular identifiers. Out of 1 to 10 million T cells, 450,000 to 600,000 cDNA molecules were generated. MiXCR was run by TCRdb on the PCR reads, yielding one entry per CDR3 protein. The table shows under 200,000 distinct CDR3 sequences, with around 29% occurring only once. CDR1 SQVTM and CDR2 ANQGSEA come from the germline V gene. The CDR3 has 16 residues. Trimming at V came to 7 bases and at J to 8 bases, leaving 18 bases not matched to a gene. The chain recombines TRBV29-1 with TRBJ2-1; TRBD1 matches 9 bases. Sequenced input: blood. The sequence derives from a girl aged 2 to 17 with multiple sclerosis. The CDR3 protein is CSGFGGTGKVGDEQFF. DNA for the CDR3: TGCAGCGGCTTCGGCGGGACAGGGAAAGTGGGAGATGAGCAGTTCTTC.